These 24 T cell receptor beta chains were all obtained from the same sample, sequenced in a study of beta chain features in type 1 diabetes. Expressed TCRB transcripts were sequenced after all isolated RNA was converted to cDNA. Using immunoSEQ multiplex PCR, the repertoire was profiled, and TCRdb retains in-frame clones only, with some absent. The table has fewer than 900,000 clones, roughly a sixth seen once. Input material: naive CD4+ T cells from blood. All receptors come from a woman under 30 in good health.

The rearrangement uses TRBV28 and TRBJ2-7; 9 bases are shared with TRBD1. The V and J ends lost 3 bases and 5 bases, in that order; junction bases with no gene match: 8. The CDR3 is 15 residues long. Germline V gene sequence: CDR1 MDHEN, CDR2 SYDVKM. The CDR3 DNA reads as TGTGCCAGCAGTTTTAAGGGACAGGGAGCGGACGAGCAGTACTTC. Its translation is CASSFKGQGADEQYF.

This clone appeared a few times. The rearrangement links TRBV10-3 to TRBJ2-7; TRBD2 aligns across 10 bases. Germline CDR1 and CDR2: ENHRY and SYGVKD. This CDR3 has 15 amino acids. V was clipped by 2 bases and J by 5 bases; unmatched bases: 6. The CDR3 region is CAISERLAGDDEQYF. The CDR3 DNA reads as TGTGCCATCAGTGAGAGGCTAGCGGGAGACGACGAGCAGTACTTC.

In this sample, this clone turned up a few times. The CDR3 sequence is CASSTGLAGWNEQFF. CDR3 DNA: TGTGCCAGCTCGACCGGTCTAGCGGGGTGGAATGAGCAGTTCTTC. The chain carries TRBV9 and TRBJ2-1; 9 nucleotides align to TRBD2. This CDR3 region has 15 residues. Germline trimming cut 7 bases from V and 7 bases from J; bases unmatched to any gene: 12. From germline, CDR1 is SGDLS and CDR2 YYNGEE.

This clone was recorded only once. This rearrangement joins TRBV14 to TRBJ2-5; 7 positions agree with TRBD2. The CDR3 is made up of 14 amino acids. V dropped 4 bases and J dropped 1; count of bases not matched to a gene: 3. CDR1 is SGHDN and CDR2 is FVKESK in the germline V gene. The CDR3: CASSPRLAQETQYF. In nucleotides, the CDR3 is TGTGCCAGCAGCCCACGACTAGCCCAAGAGACCCAGTACTTC.

There are a few counts of this clone. CDR3 residues: CAIRSSYPGEETQYF. CDR3 in DNA: TGTGCCATCAGATCTTCCTACCCCGGGGAAGAGACCCAGTACTTC. The genes are TRBV10-3 and TRBJ2-5; the D gene is possibly TRBD2 (5 bases). The CDR3 spans 15 residues. V was clipped by 6 bases and J by 3 bases, with 17 bases between them. Germline assignment: CDR1 ENHRY and CDR2 SYGVKD.

The chain joins TRBV9 to TRBJ1-3; D unresolved. The CDR3 sequence is 18 residues long. The germline CDR1 and CDR2 sequences are SGDLS and YYNGEE. V lost 4 bases and J 0 bases, leaving 20 bases between the germline ends. This CDR3 reads CASSNTPTALSSGNTIYF. CDR3 DNA: TGTGCCAGCAGCAACACGCCCACCGCCCTGAGCTCTGGAAACACCATATATTTT.

This chain connects TRBV15 to TRBJ2-2; D is perhaps TRBD1 (7 bases). V lost 1 base to trimming and J lost 1 base, with 19 bases between them. The germline V gene encodes CDR1 LNHNV and CDR2 YYDKDF (reference sequence). This CDR3 contains 19 residues. The CDR3 sequence: CATSRGRGLSPLNTGELFF. The CDR3 bases are TGTGCCACCAGCAGAGGGAGGGGGCTAAGCCCACTGAACACCGGGGAGCTGTTTTTT.

A few counts support this clone. The chain is built from TRBV2 and TRBJ2-1; 9 bases fit TRBD2. The CDR3 spans 16 residues. The V gene's germline CDR1 is SNHLY and CDR2 FYNNEI. Germline trimming cut 4 bases from V and 4 bases from J; bases unmatched to any gene: 8. The CDR3 coding sequence is TGTGCCAGCAGTGGCACTAGCGGGCAGGCGTACAATGAGCAGTTCTTC. Its protein product is CASSGTSGQAYNEQFF.

This clone showed up just a few times. The J gene is TRBJ1-3, the V gene TRBV25-1; 9 bases align to TRBD1. This CDR3 comprises 16 residues. V trimming: 8 bases; J trimming: 0 bases; junction bases outside the gene matches: 8. Germline-derived CDR1 and CDR2 are MGHDK and SYGVNS. CDR3 in amino acids: CASGPSTGGSGNTIYF. CDR3 nucleotide sequence: TGTGCCAGCGGTCCCTCGACAGGGGGCTCTGGAAACACCATATATTTT.

In its sample, this clone was seen a few times. V is TRBV6-6 and J is TRBJ2-1; a weak D match, TRBD2 (6 bases). The CDR3 extends over 13 amino acids. Trimming took 4 bases from V and 5 from J, leaving 9 bases between them. Looked up from germline, CDR1 is MNHNY and CDR2 is SVGAGI (reference sequence). CDR3 amino acids: CASSSGLNNEQFF. As DNA, the CDR3 is TGTGCCAGCAGTTCGGGACTGAACAATGAGCAGTTCTTC.

This clone has just a few counts. V is TRBV6-5 and J is TRBJ2-3; D is ambiguous. The CDR3 has 12 residues. CDR1 is MNHEY, CDR2 SVGAGI, per germline. Trimming removed 7 bases from V and 6 bases from J, with 11 bases in between. The CDR3 is CASNRIRDTQYF. The CDR3 DNA is TGTGCCAGCAACCGCATTCGGGATACGCAGTATTTT.

CDR3 sequence reads: CASSEGTSIEQFF. CDR3 coding DNA: TGTGCCAGCAGTGAAGGGACTAGTATTGAGCAGTTCTTC. This chain connects TRBV2 to TRBJ2-1; 7 bases match TRBD2. The CDR3 contains 13 residues. Germline values: CDR1 SNHLY, CDR2 FYNNEI. V dropped 1 base and J dropped 9; count of bases not matched to a gene: 3. Using reference TRBV2 and TRBJ2-1 for the parts outside the CDR3, the full variable domain is EPEVTQTPSHQVTQMGQEVILRCVPISNHLYFYWYRQILGQKVEFLVSFYNNEISEKSEIFDDQFSVERPDGSNFTLKIRSTKLEDSAMYFCASSEGTSIEQFFGPGTRLTVL.

The V call is TRBV18, the J call TRBJ2-7; 8 bases match TRBD1. Trimming took 6 bases from V and 6 from J; bases not matched to a gene: 4. The germline gives CDR1 KGHSH, CDR2 LQKENI. This CDR3 is built from 12 residues. The CDR3 DNA follows: TGTGCCAGCTCGGAACAGGGGGGCGAGCAGTACTTC. Amino acids: CASSEQGGEQYF.

The chain employs TRBV27 and TRBJ2-3, with D possibly TRBD1 on 5 matching bases. Trimming took 3 bases from V and 2 from J, leaving 9 bases between them. Germline V gene data show CDR1 as MNHEY and CDR2 as SMNVEV (reference sequence). CDR3 length: 14 residues. CDR3 in amino acids: CASSFQGVTDTQYF. In DNA form, the CDR3 reads TGTGCCAGCAGTTTCCAAGGGGTCACAGATACGCAGTATTTT.

This clone was detected a few times. The chain recombines TRBV6-5 with TRBJ1-3; TRBD1 aligns across 8 bases. This CDR3 region has 15 residues. Unmatched junction bases numbered 5, after V lost 6 bases and J lost 1 base. Germline CDR1 and CDR2: MNHEY and SVGAGI. CDR3 DNA: TGTGCCAGCAGCCGTGACAGGGGATCTGGAAACACCATATATTTT. Its protein product is CASSRDRGSGNTIYF.

This clone has a handful of counts. V is TRBV7-9 and J is TRBJ2-3, with D uncertain. The CDR3 loop spans 11 amino acids. V dropped 10 bases and J dropped 1 base, with 6 bases sitting between them. Germline V gene sequence: CDR1 SEHNR, CDR2 FQNEAQ (reference sequence). CDR3 residues: CANEGTDTQYF. CDR3 nucleotides: TGTGCCAACGAGGGCACAGATACGCAGTATTTT.

The chain uses TRBV28 and TRBJ2-5, with TRBD2 matching over 9 bases. V gave up 4 bases and J gave up 7 bases; unmatched junction bases: 13. CDR3 length: 16 amino acids. In germline, CDR1 is MDHEN, CDR2 SYDVKM. The CDR3 nucleotides are TGTGCCAGCAGTTATCTAGCGGGGACCATTGGTGGGACCCAGTACTTC. Encoded protein: CASSYLAGTIGGTQYF.

The rearrangement links TRBV6-6 to TRBJ1-5; D gene unclear. Germline V lookup: CDR1 MNHNY, CDR2 SVGAGI (reference sequence). The V end was cut by 5 bases, the J end by 0 bases, with 8 bases between. The CDR3 spans 14 residues. The CDR3 is CASSPTDSNQPQHF. The CDR3 DNA is TGTGCCAGCAGTCCCACAGATAGCAATCAGCCCCAGCATTTT.

The chain couples TRBV9 to TRBJ2-3; TRBD2 agrees at 9 bases. The germline V gene has CDR1 SGDLS and CDR2 YYNGEE. The CDR3 has 16 residues. The ends lost 1 base at V and 3 bases at J; junction bases unmatched: 6. The CDR3 region is CASSVSGRRMTDTQYF. The DNA of the CDR3 is TGTGCCAGCAGCGTAAGCGGGAGGAGGATGACAGATACGCAGTATTTT.

The V call is TRBV2, the J call TRBJ2-3, with D perhaps TRBD1 or TRBD2 (7 bases each). Germline V gives CDR1 SNHLY, CDR2 FYNNEI. The CDR3 covers 19 residues. The V end was cut by 1 base, the J end by 2 bases, with 22 bases between. CDR3 DNA: TGTGCCAGCAGTGAAGAGGGGGCGCTTTGGCGGGAGCTCACAGATACGCAGTATTTT. It translates to CASSEEGALWRELTDTQYF.

The V gene is TRBV6-1, the J gene TRBJ2-6, with unresolved D. Trimming pared 5 bases from V and 2 bases from J, leaving 10 bases between. CDR1 MNHNS and CDR2 SASEGT come from the germline V gene. This CDR3 region has 15 residues. CDR3 in DNA: TGTGCCAGCAGTATCGCTAGTCCTGGGGCCAACGTCCTGACTTTC. Its translation: CASSIASPGANVLTF.

The rearrangement uses TRBV28 and TRBJ1-6, with no clear D. Germline CDR1 MDHEN, CDR2 SYDVKM. This CDR3 has 12 residues. The V end lost 5 bases, the J end lost 12 bases, and 11 bases lay between the germline ends. CDR3 bases: TGTGCCAGCAGTCTAAGCGATCGACCCCTCCACTTT. Amino acid sequence: CASSLSDRPLHF.

The chain is built from TRBV5-6 and TRBJ2-3; D is perhaps TRBD1 (6 bases). CDR1 is SGHDT, CDR2 YYEEEE, per germline. The CDR3 contains 15 residues. Trimming shortened V by 2 bases and J by 5 bases, and 15 bases separated the two germline ends. CDR3 protein: CASSFTGRAEDTQYF. CDR3 nucleotide sequence: TGTGCCAGCAGCTTCACAGGGAGAGCAGAAGATACGCAGTATTTT.

This clone showed up just a few times. The chain couples TRBV7-9 to TRBJ1-4, with D maybe TRBD1 (5 bases). This CDR3 comprises 15 residues. Looked up from germline, CDR1 is SEHNR and CDR2 is FQNEAQ (reference sequence). V lost 3 bases and J lost 0, with 8 bases in between. In DNA, the CDR3 is TGTGCCAGCAGCTTTCAGGGTGCAACTAATGAAAAACTGTTTTTT. This codes for CASSFQGATNEKLFF.